The rows below give T cell receptor beta chains drawn from one sample of a study of blood T cells in healthy people across ages. TCRdb itself ran the 5' RACE reads through MiXCR, one entry per CDR3 protein. This table holds 1.5 million to 2 million distinct CDR3 sequences, around 50% found once. Sequencing was carried out using blood. Receptor source: a woman between 35 and 50 years old in good health. The CDR3 runs from the conserved cysteine through the conserved F or W. D genes are given only for firm matches. Size is stated for part of the rows, as once, few or many counts, or as a class when the clone is expanded.

NA TRBJ2-7 few TRBV6-1 TGTGCCAGCAGTGCCGTAATCAGCTACGAGCAGTACTTC CASSAVISYEQYF
NA TRBJ2-4 NA TRBV20-1 TGCAGTGCTAAGGAGGGGGCCAAAAACATTCAGTACTTC CSAKEGAKNIQYF
NA TRBJ2-7 many TRBV12-3/TRBV12-4 TGTGCCAGCAGTTCCCCGGGGGGCTCAGGGTCCTACGAGCAGTACTTC CASSSPGGSGSYEQYF
NA TRBJ2-3 NA TRBV12-3/TRBV12-4 TGTGCCAGCAGTGCCTTGACAGCCCAGTCAGATACGCAGTATTTT CASSALTAQSDTQYF
NA TRBJ1-2 NA TRBV5-4 TGTGCCAGCAGCTTGGGACATGATAACTTCTATGGCTACACCTTC CASSLGHDNFYGYTF
TRBD1 TRBJ2-5 NA TRBV5-1 TGCGCCAGCAGCAACCCGGGACAGGGGCAGACCCAGTACTTC CASSNPGQGQTQYF
NA TRBJ2-3 NA TRBV29-1 TGCAGCGTTGCGGTGGGTAGCCGCGGCACAGATACGCAGTATTTT CSVAVGSRGTDTQYF
NA TRBJ1-2 NA TRBV20-1 TGCAGTGCTAGAACAGCTCTTAACTATGGCTACACCTTC CSARTALNYGYTF
NA TRBJ1-2 NA TRBV27 TGTGCCAGCAGTTTATCTGTTGGGGCAGGTGGGGGTAACTATGGCTACACCTTC CASSLSVGAGGGNYGYTF
NA TRBJ2-7 few TRBV7-2 TGTGCCAGCAGTCCAGACAGGGGACTACCCTACGAGCAGTACTTC CASSPDRGLPYEQYF
NA TRBJ1-2 once TRBV7-9 TGTGCCAGCAGCTTAGCAGGGGGTAGTACTGGCTACACCTTC CASSLAGGSTGYTF
TRBD2 TRBJ2-3 once TRBV7-2 TGTGCCAGCAGCTCTTATAGCGGGAAGGATACGCAGTATTTT CASSSYSGKDTQYF
NA TRBJ1-2 NA TRBV20-1 TGCAGTGCCTTAGACAGGCTCCATGGCTACACCTTC CSALDRLHGYTF
TRBD2 TRBJ2-1 NA TRBV10-3 TGTGCCATCAGGGAGACTAGCCTGACGAGCTCCTACAATGAGCAGTTCTTC CAIRETSLTSSYNEQFF
NA TRBJ2-1 NA TRBV7-9 TGTGCCAGCAGCTTAGCCTTAGTGCGGGAAAGCTCCTACAATGAGCAGTTCTTC CASSLALVRESSYNEQFF
NA TRBJ1-5 NA TRBV20-1 TGCAGTGCTAGAGGGCCGGGGGCACTAAGCAATCAGCCCCAGCATTTT CSARGPGALSNQPQHF
NA TRBJ2-3 NA TRBV29-1 TGCAGCATCGGACCAGATACGCAGTATTTT CSIGPDTQYF
TRBD1 TRBJ2-3 NA TRBV11-2 TGTGCCAGCAGCCCTACTCCGGGACAGGTGGGACCAGATACGCAGTATTTT CASSPTPGQVGPDTQYF
TRBD1 TRBJ1-2 NA TRBV7-2 TGTGCCAGCAGCTTAGGGGGGACAGGCAACTATGGCTACACCTTC CASSLGGTGNYGYTF
TRBD2 TRBJ2-1 few TRBV27 TGTGCCAGCACGCTTAGCGGGGGGCTCTACAATGAGCAGTTCTTC CASTLSGGLYNEQFF
NA TRBJ2-5 NA TRBV14 TGTGCCAGCAGTCAGCCGGGACGAGCGGTGCAAGAGACCCAGTACTTC CASSQPGRAVQETQYF
NA TRBJ1-5 few TRBV9 TGTGCCAGCAGCATGGGGGGGAACAATCAGCCCCAGCATTTT CASSMGGNNQPQHF
NA TRBJ2-1 NA TRBV7-2 TGTGCCGGCCGCTCGACTAGGATGGGCAATGAGCAGTTCTTC CAGRSTRMGNEQFF
NA TRBJ2-3 NA TRBV28 TGTGCCAGCAGTTCGGTTCGGGACGGACCCACAGATACGCAGTATTTT CASSSVRDGPTDTQYF
TRBD1 TRBJ1-5 NA TRBV20-1 TGCAGTGCAGCGGGACAGATCGAAAATCAGCCCCAGCATTTT CSAAGQIENQPQHF
NA TRBJ2-4 NA TRBV6-2/TRBV6-3 TGTGCCAGCAGAGACTATACACTGGGGGCCCAGTACTTC CASRDYTLGAQYF
TRBD2 TRBJ2-1 few TRBV20-1 TGCAGTGCCCCTAGACTAGCGGGGGGGTACAATGAGCAGTTCTTC CSAPRLAGGYNEQFF
NA TRBJ2-7 NA TRBV28 TGTGCCAGCAGTTTACCTCTCATGTCAAACTCCTACGAGCAGTACTTC CASSLPLMSNSYEQYF
TRBD1 TRBJ2-3 few TRBV7-9 TGTGCCAGCACCTTGGACAGGGGAAGTTCCACAGATACGCAGTATTTT CASTLDRGSSTDTQYF
NA TRBJ2-7 NA TRBV7-9 TGTGCCAGCGGCATTAGCATGGGCGAGCAGTACTTC CASGISMGEQYF
TRBD1 TRBJ2-3 NA TRBV7-8 TGTGCCAGCAGCCGCAAGCACCAGGGGGCGAGAACGGATACGCAGTATTTT CASSRKHQGARTDTQYF
NA TRBJ1-2 few TRBV10-3 TGTGCCATCGGACCAGAGGCAGGACCCCAGAGGGACTATGGCTACACCTTC CAIGPEAGPQRDYGYTF
TRBD1 TRBJ1-2 NA TRBV7-2 TGTGCCAGCAGCCTGGGACAGCCAGACCTTGGCTACACCTTC CASSLGQPDLGYTF
NA TRBJ2-1 NA TRBV7-8 TGTGCCAGCAGCTTCCGATCGGGGACCCGTCTCAATGAGCAGTTCTTC CASSFRSGTRLNEQFF
NA TRBJ1-1 few TRBV20-1 TGCAGTGCTAGATTCTCGTGGCCGAACACTGAAGCTTTCTTT CSARFSWPNTEAFF
TRBD1 TRBJ1-1 NA TRBV6-2/TRBV6-3 TGTGCCAGCAGGACCACGAGGACAGGCCGTGTGAACACTGAAGCTTTCTTT CASRTTRTGRVNTEAFF
TRBD1 TRBJ2-3 NA TRBV5-1 TGCGCCAGCAAAGGACAGGGAAGGACAGATACGCAGTATTTT CASKGQGRTDTQYF
TRBD1 TRBJ1-4 NA TRBV4-1 TGCGCCAGCAGCCATAGGCGACAGGGGGAAAAACTGTTTTTT CASSHRRQGEKLFF
TRBD1 TRBJ2-3 NA TRBV20-1 TGCAGTGCTGCAGGGACAGGGACCCTCACAGATACGCAGTATTTT CSAAGTGTLTDTQYF
NA TRBJ1-2 NA TRBV6-2/TRBV6-3 TGTGCCAGCAGTGACCCACAGGTTCCCCATGGCTACACCTTC CASSDPQVPHGYTF
TRBD1 TRBJ1-1 NA TRBV6-2/TRBV6-3 TGTGCCAGCAGTTACCAAATCCGGACAGGGAACACTGAAGCTTTCTTT CASSYQIRTGNTEAFF
NA TRBJ1-2 few TRBV12-3/TRBV12-4 TGTGCCAGCAGTTTTTCCGATGCGGGCTATGGCTACACCTTC CASSFSDAGYGYTF
NA TRBJ2-5 few TRBV7-2 TGTGCCAGCAGCAGACAAAGACAAGAGACCCAGTACTTC CASSRQRQETQYF
TRBD1 TRBJ2-5 once TRBV5-5 TGTACCAGCAGCTTGGAGTGGACAGGAGGGACCCAGTACTTC CTSSLEWTGGTQYF
TRBD1 TRBJ2-1 NA TRBV7-3 TGTGCCAGCAGCGTGACAGGGATAGGGTTTGAGCAGTTCTTC CASSVTGIGFEQFF
TRBD2 TRBJ2-1 NA TRBV7-6 TGTGCCAGCAGCCTGACTAGCGGGGGCCCTTCCTACAATGAGCAGTTATTC CASSLTSGGPSYNEQLF
NA TRBJ2-7 few TRBV7-2 TGTGCCAGCAGCCATATTAACGAGCAGTACTTC CASSHINEQYF
TRBD2 TRBJ2-5 NA TRBV9 TGTGCCAGCAATACCCCGGGTAGCGGGGGAGAGACCCAGTACTTC CASNTPGSGGETQYF
TRBD1 TRBJ1-4 NA TRBV3-1 TGTGCCAGCAGCGGAGCTCGGACAGGGCGTAATGAAAAACTGTTTTTT CASSGARTGRNEKLFF
TRBD1 TRBJ2-3 few TRBV25-1 TGTGCCAGCGCAGGACAGGGAGCCATCACAGATACGCAGTATTTT CASAGQGAITDTQYF
NA TRBJ2-5 NA TRBV9 TGTGCCAGCCCTGGAGGGGGATTGGGGACCCAGTACTTC CASPGGGLGTQYF